This T cell receptor beta chain was recovered during a study of T cells in Graves' hyperthyroidism and ophthalmopathy. This clonotype was detected many times. CDR3 size: 14 residues. V lost 5 bases, J lost 8 bases, and 18 bases lay in between. TCR beta CDR3 sequences were amplified from RNA transcripts. With the HTBI primer set, the TCR CDR3 went through a first round of RT-PCR. MiXCR was run by TCRdb on the multiplex PCR reads, yielding one entry per CDR3 protein. The data show approximately 490,000 distinct CDR3 sequences, approximately 23% seen once. This chain connects TRBV12-3 or TRBV12-4 to TRBJ1-2, with TRBD1 as a possible D gene (5 bases). This TCR was sampled from a woman in her 70s with Graves' ophthalmopathy. Sequenced input: blood. CDR3 sequence reads: CASSPTGTQGGYTF. The CDR3 bases are TGTGCCAGCAGTCCAACCGGGACCCAAGGGGGCTACACCTTC.